This entry lists 8 T cell receptor beta chains sequenced from one sample in a study of shared clonotypes between healthy human individuals. Sequencing used immunoSEQ multiplex PCR; TCRdb keeps in-frame clones, though not all of them. The sample has some 2,000,000 clones, 95% seen once. The sequencing sample was made of naive CD4+ T cells sorted from blood. The subset: CD45RA+ positively selected. Receptors originate from a man younger than 35 in good health.

This chain links TRBV10-3 with TRBJ2-1; TRBD2 aligns across 10 bases. The germline V gene encodes CDR1 ENHRY and CDR2 SYGVKD. CDR3 length: 16 amino acids. Germline trimming cut 3 bases from V and 8 bases from J; bases unmatched to any gene: 10. The CDR3 nucleotides are TGTGCCATCAGTGATCCAACAGCGGGGGGGCCTGATGAGCAGTTCTTC. Protein sequence: CAISDPTAGGPDEQFF.

The J gene is TRBJ2-5, the V gene TRBV27; D is possibly TRBD2 (5 bases). Germline CDR1 MNHEY, CDR2 SMNVEV (reference sequence). This CDR3 contains 12 residues. Trimming took off 2 bases at V and 10 bases at J, with 11 bases between the two ends. Here the CDR3 DNA reads TGTGCCAGCAGTTTAATAGTCGGAGGCCAGTACTTC. Residues: CASSLIVGGQYF.

The chain links TRBV27 to TRBJ2-3; the D is unclear. CDR1 MNHEY and CDR2 SMNVEV come from the germline V gene (reference sequence). CDR3 size: 14 residues. V was trimmed by 5 bases and J by 2 bases, leaving 11 bases between them. CDR3 region: CASSRTLATDTQYF. The DNA of the CDR3 is TGTGCCAGCAGTCGTACTCTGGCCACAGATACGCAGTATTTT.

The V and J genes are TRBV30 and TRBJ2-4; TRBD1 is a possible D gene (5 bases). Germline CDR1 GTSNPN, CDR2 SVGIG (reference sequence). The CDR3 has 11 amino acids. The V end was cut by 5 bases, the J end by 8 bases, with 10 bases between. In nucleotides, the CDR3 is TGTGCCTGGGGCAGGGAAGACATTCAGTACTTC. Encoded protein: CAWGREDIQYF.

The count of this clone is one. The chain couples TRBV10-2 to TRBJ1-2; 10 bases are shared with TRBD1. Per the germline V gene, CDR1 is WSHSY and CDR2 is SAAADI. The CDR3 runs 16 residues. Trimming removed 6 bases from V and 6 bases from J; junction bases left unmatched: 13. CDR3 loop: CASRESGTGDMDGYTF. The CDR3 DNA reads TGCGCCAGCAGGGAATCCGGGACAGGGGATATGGATGGCTACACCTTC.

This clone was seen once. V usage is TRBV6-5 and J usage is TRBJ2-2; D uncertain. The CDR3 covers 15 residues. V was pared by 0 bases and J by 4 bases, with 9 bases between. Germline values: CDR1 MNHEY, CDR2 SVGAGI. DNA of the CDR3: TGTGCCAGCAGTTACTCGTCCCTAGGCACCGGGGAGCTGTTTTTT. This translates into CASSYSSLGTGELFF.

J is TRBJ1-6 and V is TRBV7-8; 8 bases agree with TRBD1. CDR3 length: 14 amino acids. V was clipped by 3 bases and J by 7 bases; unmatched bases: 2. Germline V gives CDR1 SGHVS, CDR2 FQNEAQ. The CDR3: CASSFTGGNSPLHF. The CDR3 nucleotides read TGTGCCAGCAGCTTTACAGGGGGAAATTCACCCCTCCACTTT.

The chain carries TRBV13 and TRBJ1-4; D unresolved. CDR3 size: 14 residues. Trimming shortened V by 1 base and J by 3 bases, and 6 bases separated the two germline ends. Per germline, CDR1 PRHDT and CDR2 FYEKMQ (reference sequence). The CDR3 nucleotides are TGTGCCAGCAGCTTAGCCGGCCCTAATGAAAAACTGTTTTTT. Protein: CASSLAGPNEKLFF. The whole variable domain, remainder taken from reference TRBV13 and TRBJ1-4, is AAGVIQSPRHLIKEKRETATLKCYPIPRHDTVYWYQQGPGQDPQFLISFYEKMQSDKGSIPDRFSAQQFSDYHSELNMSSLELGDSALYFCASSLAGPNEKLFFGSGTQLSVL.